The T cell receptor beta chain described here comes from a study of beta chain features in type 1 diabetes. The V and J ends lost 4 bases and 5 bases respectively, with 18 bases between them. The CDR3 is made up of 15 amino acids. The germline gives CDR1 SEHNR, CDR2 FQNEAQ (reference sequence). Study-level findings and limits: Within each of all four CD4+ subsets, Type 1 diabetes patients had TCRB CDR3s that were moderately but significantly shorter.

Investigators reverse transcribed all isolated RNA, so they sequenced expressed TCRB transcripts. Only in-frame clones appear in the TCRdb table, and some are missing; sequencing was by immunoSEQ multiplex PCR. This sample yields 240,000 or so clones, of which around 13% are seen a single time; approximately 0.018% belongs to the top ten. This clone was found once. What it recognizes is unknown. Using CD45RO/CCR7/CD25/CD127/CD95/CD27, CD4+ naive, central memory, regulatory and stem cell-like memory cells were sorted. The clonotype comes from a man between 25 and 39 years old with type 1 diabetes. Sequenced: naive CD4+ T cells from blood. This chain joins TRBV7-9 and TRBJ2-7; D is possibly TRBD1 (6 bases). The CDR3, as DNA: TGTGCCAGCAGCTCGGGACCCGTAACAGGGCACGAGCAGTACTTC. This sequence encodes CASSSGPVTGHEQYF.